The present entry profiles one TCR beta chain with its context. Its antigen is not known. Germline V gene lookup returns CDR1 LNHDA and CDR2 SQIVND (reference sequence). V lost 1 base and J 1 base, leaving 8 bases between the germline ends. The CDR3 runs 15 residues. The data stem from a study of OX40 agonist ivuxolimab in advanced cancers. Study-wide context: Among those enrolled, mean age was roughly 55 years (range about 23 to 79) and 82.7% were male. Among those treated, three patients had partial responses, one with hepatocellular carcinoma and two with cutaneous melanoma. Notes on the study in general: In general, CD8+ T cells held more expanded clones than CD4+ did, on average.

Baseline, cycle 4 day 1, and cycle 7 day 1 were the blood sampling points. Clones were read by immunoSEQ multiplex PCR, and TCRdb kept only the in-frame ones, dropping some. The sample has roughly 80,000 clones, 84% seen once; the top ten hold around 1.5%. The sequence was obtained from an adult with an advanced solid tumor such as melanoma, head and neck, liver or kidney cancer. Sample: CD4+ or CD8+ T cells sorted from blood, taken in a trial of the OX40 agonist ivuxolimab. This sequence joins TRBV19 and TRBJ1-5; no clear D gene. CDR3: CASSIGHGSNQPQHF. In DNA, the CDR3 is TGTGCCAGTAGTATAGGGCACGGGAGCAATCAGCCCCAGCATTTT.